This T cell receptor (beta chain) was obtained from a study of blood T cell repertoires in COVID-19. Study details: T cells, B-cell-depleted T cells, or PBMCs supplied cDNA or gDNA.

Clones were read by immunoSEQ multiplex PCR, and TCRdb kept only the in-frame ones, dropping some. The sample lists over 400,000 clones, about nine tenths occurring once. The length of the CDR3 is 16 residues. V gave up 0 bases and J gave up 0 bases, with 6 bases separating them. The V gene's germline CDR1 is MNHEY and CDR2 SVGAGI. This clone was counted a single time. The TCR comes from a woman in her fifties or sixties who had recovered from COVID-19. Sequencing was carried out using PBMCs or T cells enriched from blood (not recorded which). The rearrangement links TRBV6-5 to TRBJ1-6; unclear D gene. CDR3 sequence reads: CASSYSLSSYNSPLHF. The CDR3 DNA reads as TGTGCCAGCAGTTACTCGCTGAGCTCCTATAATTCACCCCTCCACTTT.